Shown below are 26 T cell receptor beta chains from a single sample sequenced in a study of blood T cells in healthy people across ages. Alongside a J-beta primer mix, a sample-barcoded 5' primer served in a second PCR lasting about 7 to 11 cycles. Using its own MiXCR run on the 5' RACE reads, TCRdb lists one record per CDR3 protein. Counted here are 700,000 to 850,000 distinct CDR3 sequences, 35% to 40% occurring once; the ten biggest clones make up 10% to 15%. The specimen was blood. These receptors were obtained from a man younger than 35 in good health.

CDR3 sequence: CSALTGLNTEAFF. DNA of the CDR3: TGCAGCGCCCTAACAGGGTTGAACACTGAAGCTTTCTTT. The gene calls are TRBV29-1 and TRBJ1-1, with D perhaps TRBD1 (6 bases). The CDR3 spans 13 residues. Germline V gene data show CDR1 as SQVTM and CDR2 as ANQGSEA. V lost 7 bases, J lost 0 bases, and 12 bases lay in between.

This clonotype was recorded many times. This chain uses TRBV6-2 or TRBV6-3 with TRBJ2-1; 9 bases fit TRBD1. V lost 8 bases, J lost 9 bases, and 11 bases stayed unmatched. In germline, CDR1 is MNHEY, CDR2 SVGEGT. The CDR3 covers 14 residues. CDR3 residues: CASSKTGGFSEQFF. The CDR3 coding sequence is TGTGCCAGCTCCAAGACAGGGGGATTTAGTGAGCAGTTCTTC.

The chain has TRBV7-2 and TRBJ2-2; 8 bases align to TRBD2. Germline V gene sequence: CDR1 SGHTA, CDR2 FQGNSA. The CDR3 spans 17 residues. Trimming took 1 base from V and 3 from J; bases not matched to a gene: 7. The CDR3: CASSLEGRGGDTGELFF. In DNA form, the CDR3 reads TGTGCCAGCAGCTTAGAAGGCCGGGGGGGCGACACCGGGGAGCTGTTTTTT.

This clonotype was picked up a small number of times. This chain joins TRBV5-1 and TRBJ1-1; unclear D gene. The CDR3 covers 16 residues. V shed 1 base and J shed 8 bases, with 21 bases lying between them. CDR1 and CDR2 (germline): SGHRS, YFSETQ. CDR3 sequence: CASSLSQLRVRTEAFF. In nucleotides, the CDR3 is TGCGCCAGCAGCTTGTCCCAACTAAGGGTACGTACCGAAGCTTTCTTT. Full variable domain (missing parts from reference TRBV5-1 and TRBJ1-1): KAGVTQTPRYLIKTRGQQVTLSCSPISGHRSVSWYQQTPGQGLQFLFEYFSETQRNKGNFPGRFSGRQFSNSRSEMNVSTLELGDSALYLCASSLSQLRVRTEAFFGQGTRLTVV.

This clonotype was detected a few times. V and J are TRBV20-1 and TRBJ1-2; perhaps TRBD1 as D (6 bases). Between the trimmed V and J ends, which lost 7 bases and 4 bases, there was a span of 16 bases. Germline CDR1 is DFQATT and CDR2 is SNEGSKA (reference sequence). This CDR3 comprises 13 residues. CDR3 in amino acids: CSVSQGGSYGYTF. DNA for the CDR3: TGCAGTGTTTCACAGGGAGGTTCCTATGGCTACACCTTC.

The chain is built from TRBV2 and TRBJ2-1; 8 bases are a match to TRBD2. Germline V gives CDR1 SNHLY, CDR2 FYNNEI. The CDR3 consists of 15 residues. The ends lost 4 bases at V and 5 bases at J; junction bases unmatched: 7. CDR3 coding DNA: TGTGCCAGCAGTGTCTGGACTAGCAGGGACAATGAGCAGTTCTTC. This translates into CASSVWTSRDNEQFF. Drawing the rest from reference TRBV2 and TRBJ2-1, the complete variable domain is EPEVTQTPSHQVTQMGQEVILRCVPISNHLYFYWYRQILGQKVEFLVSFYNNEISEKSEIFDDQFSVERPDGSNFTLKIRSTKLEDSAMYFCASSVWTSRDNEQFFGPGTRLTVL.

The genes are TRBV29-1 and TRBJ2-1; D is unclear. The CDR3 runs 13 residues. The germline V gene encodes CDR1 SQVTM and CDR2 ANQGSEA. The germline V and J ends were trimmed by 4 bases and 3 bases, with 10 bases remaining between them. The CDR3 bases are TGCAGCGTTGGAGGCAGGAACTACAATGAGCAGTTCTTC. Translated, it gives CSVGGRNYNEQFF.

Ten or more counts support this clonotype. The rearrangement joins TRBV4-1 to TRBJ2-3; no clear D. In germline, CDR1 is MGHRA, CDR2 YSYEKL. The CDR3 has 17 residues. Trimming pared 2 bases from V and 0 bases from J, leaving 15 bases between. The CDR3 bases are TGCGCCAGCAGCCAATACTCAGGAGCCACTAGCACAGATACGCAGTATTTT. It encodes CASSQYSGATSTDTQYF.

This clonotype came up a few times. The chain employs TRBV20-1 and TRBJ1-1; TRBD1 matches 7 bases. CDR3 length: 14 amino acids. Germline CDR1 DFQATT, CDR2 SNEGSKA (reference sequence). The CDR3 loop is CRRGQGPLDTEAFF. The DNA for the CDR3 is TGCAGGAGGGGGCAGGGGCCGTTAGACACTGAAGCTTTCTTT.

The rearrangement uses TRBV10-3 and TRBJ2-3; 9 positions agree with TRBD2. V shed 2 bases, J shed 6 bases, and the junction held 9 bases outside the gene matches. CDR1 is ENHRY and CDR2 is SYGVKD in the germline V gene. The CDR3 contains 16 residues. CDR3: CAISEGLAGMSDTQYF. The DNA for the CDR3 is TGTGCCATCAGTGAGGGGCTAGCGGGGATGTCGGATACGCAGTATTTT.

This clonotype was picked up a small number of times. The V and J genes are TRBV20-1 and TRBJ1-2; D possibly corresponds to TRBD1 (5 bases). The CDR3 length is 13 residues. Per the germline V gene, CDR1 is DFQATT and CDR2 is SNEGSKA (reference sequence). V gave up 5 bases and J gave up 4 bases, with 14 bases separating them. CDR3 in amino acids: CSAPRTGSYGYTF. The CDR3 region has the DNA TGCAGTGCTCCACGCACAGGTAGCTATGGCTACACCTTC.

This clonotype was recorded only once. The J gene is TRBJ2-6, the V gene TRBV28; D may be TRBD2 (7 bases). This CDR3 comprises 17 residues. The V gene lost 10 bases and the J gene lost 0 bases, with 19 bases spanning the gap. Germline V lookup: CDR1 MDHEN, CDR2 SYDVKM. In nucleotides, the CDR3 is TGTGCCACCCTACCAGCGGGACAATTCTCTGGGGCCAACGTCCTGACTTTC. It specifies CATLPAGQFSGANVLTF.

The chain recombines TRBV20-1 with TRBJ2-5; D possibly matches TRBD1 or TRBD2 (5 bases each). V was pared by 5 bases and J by 10 bases, with 26 bases between. There are 15 residues in the CDR3. From germline, CDR1 is DFQATT and CDR2 SNEGSKA (reference sequence). The CDR3 DNA reads TGCAGTGCTCCACCGCTGGGACGGGATCTTCGTGGCCAGTACTTC. It encodes CSAPPLGRDLRGQYF.

This clonotype was picked up one time. The rearrangement uses TRBV20-1 and TRBJ2-4; 11 nucleotides align to TRBD2. The CDR3 runs 17 residues. The J segment lost 0 bases and the V segment lost 2 bases, leaving 6 bases of the junction unmatched. In germline, CDR1 is DFQATT, CDR2 SNEGSKA (reference sequence). This CDR3 reads CSARLAGGERAKNIQYF. The CDR3 DNA is TGCAGTGCTAGACTAGCGGGAGGTGAACGAGCCAAAAACATTCAGTACTTC.

This clonotype has just a few counts. The chain joins TRBV27 to TRBJ2-7, with D possibly TRBD2 on 5 matching bases. This CDR3 spans 13 amino acids. The ends were cut back, 2 bases at V and 7 bases at J, with 12 bases in the middle. The germline V gene has CDR1 MNHEY and CDR2 SMNVEV (reference sequence). CDR3 region: CASSLRLGEEQYF. In DNA, the CDR3 is TGTGCCAGCAGTTTAAGGCTCGGGGAGGAGCAGTACTTC.

The V call is TRBV12-3 or TRBV12-4, the J call TRBJ2-3, with a tentative D call TRBD2 (7 bases). This CDR3 is 16 amino acids long. Trimming removed 6 bases from V and 5 bases from J, with 21 bases in between. CDR3: CASSLGGGAPGDTQYF. The CDR3 bases are TGTGCCAGCAGCCTAGGGGGGGGGGCGCCAGGAGATACGCAGTATTTT.

This clonotype was observed a handful of times. The rearrangement joins TRBV27 to TRBJ2-7, with TRBD2 identical over 9 bases. Germline V gene lookup returns CDR1 MNHEY and CDR2 SMNVEV (reference sequence). Trimming took 2 bases from V and 0 from J; bases not matched to a gene: 5. The CDR3 has 16 residues. The CDR3 nucleotides are TGTGCCAGCAGTTTAGTAGCGGGGGCCCTCTCCTACGAGCAGTACTTC. Its translation: CASSLVAGALSYEQYF.

This clonotype showed up just a few times. The chain has TRBV29-1 and TRBJ1-5, with TRBD1 matching 9 bases. V was pared by 4 bases and J by 6 bases, with 7 bases of the junction left unmatched. The CDR3 loop spans 14 amino acids. The V gene's germline CDR1 is SQVTM and CDR2 ANQGSEA. Here the CDR3 DNA reads TGCAGCGTTGTGACGGGACAGGGCGGTCAGCCCCAGCATTTT. It translates to CSVVTGQGGQPQHF.

This clonotype was observed a handful of times. The chain carries TRBV9 and TRBJ1-2; 7 bases are shared with TRBD1. The length of the CDR3 is 16 residues. The V gene's germline CDR1 is SGDLS and CDR2 YYNGEE. Germline trimming cut 0 bases from V and 2 bases from J; bases unmatched to any gene: 7. The CDR3 bases are TGTGCCAGCAGCGTAGCTCGAGGCAGGGGGAACTATGGCTACACCTTC. Protein sequence: CASSVARGRGNYGYTF. Filled out from reference TRBV9 and TRBJ1-2, the complete variable domain reads DSGVTQTPKHLITATGQRVTLRCSPRSGDLSVYWYQQSLDQGLQFLIQYYNGEERAKGNILERFSAQQFPDLHSELNLSSLELGDSALYFCASSVARGRGNYGYTFGSGTRLTVV.

In this sample, this clonotype turned up once. The chain carries TRBV29-1 and TRBJ2-7; D possibly corresponds to TRBD1 (6 bases). The CDR3 runs 12 residues. With 1 base removed from V and 5 bases from J, the gap between germline ends came to 9 bases. The germline CDR1 and CDR2 sequences are SQVTM and ANQGSEA. The CDR3 DNA sequence: TGCAGCGTTGAAGGGAACAGGGACGAGCAGTACTTC. Amino acids: CSVEGNRDEQYF.

This clonotype was counted many times. V gene TRBV10-3 combines with J gene TRBJ2-1; TRBD1 matches 8 bases. V was clipped by 5 bases and J by 12 bases; unmatched bases: 12. Germline CDR1 ENHRY, CDR2 SYGVKD. The CDR3 spans 14 residues. CDR3 residues: CAISTGTGTMRQFF. The CDR3 bases are TGTGCCATCAGTACCGGGACAGGTACAATGAGGCAGTTCTTC.

The chain is built from TRBV20-1 and TRBJ2-4, with D hard to call. The end of the DNA aligns better with TRBJ2-7, so the J call may be wrong. CDR1 is DFQATT and CDR2 is SNEGSKA in the germline V gene (reference sequence). CDR3 length: 10 residues. The CDR3 reads CSAVKYEQYF. CDR3 DNA: TGCAGTGCCGTCAAATACGAGCAGTACTTC.

This chain uses TRBV4-3 with TRBJ2-3; TRBD2 matches 10 bases. This CDR3 has 17 residues. Per germline, CDR1 LGHNA and CDR2 YSLEER. Germline trimming cut 0 bases from V and 4 bases from J; bases unmatched to any gene: 7. The CDR3 region is CASSQERGLAGADTQYF. In DNA form, the CDR3 reads TGCGCCAGCAGCCAAGAAAGGGGGCTAGCGGGGGCAGATACGCAGTATTTT.

The chain has TRBV6-5 and TRBJ2-5; 9 positions agree with TRBD1. The CDR3 extends over 16 amino acids. The V gene's germline CDR1 is MNHEY and CDR2 SVGAGI. The ends lost 8 bases at V and 11 bases at J; junction bases unmatched: 21. CDR3 coding DNA: TGTGCCAGCGTCTCCTCCGGGACAGGGTTTTTCGGGGAGCAGTACTTC. Its protein is CASVSSGTGFFGEQYF.

The gene calls are TRBV20-1 and TRBJ2-3; 7 nucleotides line up with TRBD2. The CDR3 has 15 residues. Germline V lookup: CDR1 DFQATT, CDR2 SNEGSKA (reference sequence). V dropped 0 bases and J dropped 6; count of bases not matched to a gene: 9. CDR3 in DNA: TGCAGTGCTAGAGATCGGCTAGCGGCCCTCGATACGCAGTATTTT. The encoded protein is CSARDRLAALDTQYF.

A note on this clonotype: With a much larger clone just one base away, this may be a read error. The chain combines TRBV6-2 or TRBV6-3 with TRBJ2-1; D gene ambiguous. The CDR3 covers 13 residues. V was clipped by 2 bases and J by 13 bases, with 15 bases between them. From germline, CDR1 is MNHEY and CDR2 SVGEGT. CDR3 sequence: CASSYGPSETQFF. CDR3 bases: TGTGCCAGCAGTTACGGCCCCTCAGAGACCCAGTTCTTC.